Presented here are 18 T cell receptor beta chains from one specimen sequenced in a study of blood T cell repertoires in COVID-19. Data came from immunoSEQ multiplex PCR; TCRdb stores just in-frame clones and leaves some out. The sample comprises 140,000 or so clones, approximately 89% of which are singletons, and under 12% rests with the top ten. Sequencing was performed on peripheral blood. These receptors all come from a man in his fifties or sixties with active or convalescent COVID-19.

The chain links TRBV20-1 to TRBJ2-7, with D possibly being TRBD2 (5 bases). Trimming left V 3 bases short and J 11 bases short, with 11 bases between. The CDR3 covers 10 residues. CDR1 is DFQATT and CDR2 is SNEGSKA in the germline V gene (reference sequence). CDR3 nucleotide sequence: TGCAGTGCTAGGAAATCAGCGGAGTACTTC. It codes for CSARKSAEYF.

With respect to this clone: At one end the junction does not follow the germline gene, possibly because of a read error. The J gene is TRBJ2-1, the V gene TRBV2; TRBD2 matches 10 bases. CDR1 and CDR2 from the germline V gene are SNHLY and FYNNEI. CDR3 length equals 12 residues. The CDR3 DNA is TGTGCCACCTCTCTAGCGGGAGCGCCACACCTCTTC. Protein sequence: CATSLAGAPHLF. Variable domain in full (rest from reference TRBV2 and TRBJ2-1): EPEVTQTPSHQVTQMGQEVILRCVPISNHLYFYWYRQILGQKVEFLVSFYNNEISEKSEIFDDQFSVERPDGSNFTLKIRSTKLEDSAMYFCATSLAGAPHLFGPGTRLTVL.

J is TRBJ2-1 and V is TRBV15, with TRBD2 matching over 7 bases. CDR3 size: 16 residues. The germline gives CDR1 LNHNV, CDR2 YYDKDF (reference sequence). V dropped 1 base and J dropped 8; count of bases not matched to a gene: 11. The chain's CDR3 is CATSRARLADGYEQFF. As DNA, the CDR3 is TGTGCCACCAGCAGAGCCCGCCTAGCGGATGGGTATGAGCAGTTCTTC.

This sequence joins TRBV28 and TRBJ2-7, with 10 bases lining up with TRBD1. Unmatched junction bases numbered 8, after V lost 7 bases and J lost 2 bases. CDR1 and CDR2 from the germline V gene are MDHEN and SYDVKM. CDR3 length equals 15 residues. CDR3 bases: TGTGCCAGCAATCCCTCCGGGACAGGGGCCTACGAGCAGTACTTC. This encodes CASNPSGTGAYEQYF.

The J gene is TRBJ1-6, the V gene TRBV14; D is perhaps TRBD1 (5 bases). Germline V CDR1 and CDR2: SGHDN, FVKESK. V lost 0 bases and J lost 5, with 11 bases in between. CDR3 size: 16 residues. This CDR3 is CASSQEGQGNNSPLHF. In nucleotides, the CDR3 is TGTGCCAGCAGCCAAGAGGGCCAGGGAAATAATTCACCCCTCCACTTT.

J is TRBJ1-2 and V is TRBV5-5; D not resolved. CDR1 and CDR2 from the germline V gene are SGHKS and YYEKEE (reference sequence). This CDR3 is built from 15 residues. Trimming pared 0 bases from V and 4 bases from J, leaving 13 bases between. In nucleotides, the CDR3 is TGTGCCAGCAGCTTGGATCACAGCCTTTCCTATGGCTACACCTTC. Translated, it gives CASSLDHSLSYGYTF.

The CDR3 is CASSPRPTGANEQFF. CDR3 nucleotide sequence: TGCGCCAGCAGCCCGAGACCGACAGGGGCAAATGAGCAGTTCTTC. The V and J genes are TRBV5-1 and TRBJ2-1, with 8 bases that match TRBD1. V was pared by 4 bases and J by 7 bases, with 10 bases of the junction left unmatched. The CDR3 is 15 residues long. The germline gives CDR1 SGHRS, CDR2 YFSETQ.

Comments on this clone: In the same sample, other DNA sequences code for this CDR3. The chain is built from TRBV5-1 and TRBJ2-5; 7 nucleotides align to TRBD2. Germline V lookup: CDR1 SGHRS, CDR2 YFSETQ. V gave up 2 bases and J gave up 2 bases; unmatched junction bases: 6. CDR3 length: 15 amino acids. The CDR3 spells CASSLVAGEQETQYF. The CDR3 DNA reads TGCGCCAGCAGCTTAGTCGCGGGAGAACAAGAGACCCAGTACTTC.

This chain uses TRBV6-5 with TRBJ2-7; 10 bases agree with TRBD2. This CDR3 contains 15 residues. Germline CDR1 is MNHEY and CDR2 is SVGAGI. Trimming took 5 bases from V and 4 from J; bases not matched to a gene: 8. The CDR3 DNA follows: TGTGCCAGCAGTATCGGACTAGCGGAGAGATACGAGCAGTACTTC. Residues: CASSIGLAERYEQYF.

The chain carries TRBV11-2 and TRBJ1-2; D unresolved. V lost 5 bases and J 8 bases, leaving 15 bases between the germline ends. Germline CDR1 is SGHAT and CDR2 is FQNNGV. The CDR3 extends over 13 amino acids. The CDR3 is CASSTNQARGYTF. The CDR3 DNA follows: TGTGCCAGCAGCACCAACCAAGCTCGGGGCTACACCTTC.

The V and J genes are TRBV19 and TRBJ2-7, with 7 nucleotides matching TRBD1. The trim removed 1 base at V and 2 bases at J, leaving 5 bases unmatched. CDR1 LNHDA and CDR2 SQIVND come from the germline V gene (reference sequence). This CDR3 has 15 amino acids. Written as DNA, the CDR3 is TGTGCCAGTAGTATAGTAACAGGGGCGACCTACGAGCAGTACTTC. Its protein is CASSIVTGATYEQYF.

This chain uses TRBV4-3 with TRBJ1-2; TRBD1 matches 9 bases. V was pared by 3 bases and J by 6 bases, with 5 bases of the junction left unmatched. Germline loops: CDR1 LGHNA, CDR2 YSLEER. There are 14 residues in the CDR3. The CDR3 coding sequence is TGCGCCAGCAGCCACAGGGGACAGGGCGATGGCTACACCTTC. This sequence encodes CASSHRGQGDGYTF.

This clone was seen only once. CDR3: CASSSPGGAGANVLTF. The CDR3 region has the DNA TGTGCCAGCAGTTCTCCCGGGGGGGCTGGGGCCAACGTCCTGACTTTC. The chain couples TRBV28 to TRBJ2-6; 8 bases fit TRBD2. Looked up from germline, CDR1 is MDHEN and CDR2 is SYDVKM. The J segment lost 2 bases and the V segment lost 4 bases, leaving 4 bases of the junction unmatched. There are 16 residues in the CDR3.

This clone was found once. The V gene is TRBV18, the J gene TRBJ1-1; D is unclear. Trimming stripped 1 base from V and 1 base from J, with 13 bases between. CDR1 and CDR2 from the germline V gene are KGHSH and LQKENI. The CDR3 length is 16 residues. The CDR3, as DNA: TGTGCCAGCTCACCACAGAGACCCAGGTCGAACACTGAAGCTTTCTTT. This translates into CASSPQRPRSNTEAFF.

The rearrangement links TRBV11-3 to TRBJ2-2; 8 bases align to TRBD2. The germline V gene has CDR1 SGHNT and CDR2 YENEEA. V was pared by 5 bases and J by 4 bases, with 15 bases of the junction left unmatched. The CDR3 contains 18 residues. The CDR3 DNA reads TGTGCCAGCAGCGGGGGACTAGAGGGTTCTGTGAGCACCGGGGAGCTGTTTTTT. The encoded protein is CASSGGLEGSVSTGELFF.

The chain recombines TRBV10-3 with TRBJ1-6, with 9 bases that match TRBD1. Germline-derived CDR1 and CDR2 are ENHRY and SYGVKD. The ends lost 3 bases at V and 7 bases at J; junction bases unmatched: 1. This CDR3 comprises 14 residues. CDR3 loop: CAISDGTGNSPLHF. The DNA for the CDR3 is TGTGCCATCAGTGACGGGACAGGGAATTCACCCCTCCACTTT.

The V gene is TRBV6-1, the J gene TRBJ1-4; perhaps TRBD1 as D (6 bases). The CDR3 runs to 17 residues. Trimming left V 2 bases short and J 3 bases short, with 16 bases between. Germline CDR1 and CDR2: MNHNS and SASEGT. CDR3 residues: CASSETPGQPSNEKLFF. The CDR3 nucleotides read TGTGCCAGCAGTGAAACGCCCGGACAGCCTTCTAATGAAAAACTGTTTTTT.

The chain couples TRBV18 to TRBJ2-3; D not resolved. V lost 2 bases and J 1 base, leaving 13 bases between the germline ends. From germline, CDR1 is KGHSH and CDR2 LQKENI. This CDR3 comprises 16 residues. The CDR3 protein is CASSPVMVGGTDTQYF. In nucleotides, the CDR3 is TGTGCCAGCTCACCAGTGATGGTAGGAGGCACAGATACGCAGTATTTT. Full variable domain (remainder filled in from reference TRBV18 and TRBJ2-3): NAGVMQNPRHLVRRRGQEARLRCSPMKGHSHVYWYRQLPEEGLKFMVYLQKENIIDESGMPKERFSAEFPKEGPSILRIQQVVRGDSAAYFCASSPVMVGGTDTQYFGPGTRLTVL.